Shown below are 8 T cell receptor beta chains from a single sample sequenced in a study of blood T cells in healthy people across ages. Next came a second PCR, run for about 6 to 12 cycles, which used a sample-barcoded 5' primer along with a J-beta primer mix. TCRdb ran MiXCR on the 5' RACE reads and lists one entry per CDR3 protein. The table shows 780,000 or so distinct CDR3 sequences, with roughly 25% occurring only once. These same records also appear under a second study, on T cells of mothers and their children.

Sequenced material: blood. The receptors here all came from a boy between 10 and 17 years old in good health.

This chain joins TRBV12-3 or TRBV12-4 and TRBJ2-2; no clear D gene. The ends were cut back, 4 bases at V and 0 bases at J, with 6 bases in the middle. The CDR3 totals 14 residues. The CDR3, as DNA: TGTGCCAGCAGTTATAGATCGAACACCGGGGAGCTGTTTTTT. Translated: CASSYRSNTGELFF.

For this clonotype: A read error may account for a junction end that differs from germline. CDR3 DNA sequence: TGCAGTGCTAGAGTGTTTCATCTAGCGGGAGGAGAGACCCCGTACTTC. Its protein product is CSARVFHLAGGETPYF. The V call is TRBV20-1, the J call TRBJ2-5, with TRBD2 identical over 11 bases. The CDR3 contains 16 residues. Germline CDR1 DFQATT, CDR2 SNEGSKA (reference sequence).

The chain has TRBV5-1 and TRBJ2-1, with D perhaps TRBD2 (6 bases). Germline V gene sequence: CDR1 SGHRS, CDR2 YFSETQ. V was clipped by 4 bases and J by 2 bases, with 13 bases between them. CDR3 length: 15 residues. The CDR3 is CASSPEGPPYNEQFF. The CDR3, as DNA: TGCGCCAGCAGCCCGGAGGGGCCCCCCTACAATGAGCAGTTCTTC.

The V and J genes are TRBV6-5 and TRBJ2-5; the D is unclear. The J call may not be correct, given that the DNA end is closer to TRBJ2-1. This CDR3 comprises 15 residues. Per the germline V gene, CDR1 is MNHEY and CDR2 is SVGAGI. The CDR3 spells CASRSYGVRYNEQFF. Written as DNA, the CDR3 is TGTGCCAGCAGGTCTTACGGCGTCCGTTACAATGAGCAGTTCTTC.

The gene calls are TRBV7-2 and TRBJ2-1; 11 nucleotides align to TRBD1. Germline CDR1 reads SGHTA; CDR2 reads FQGNSA. The CDR3 has 17 amino acids. The J segment lost 4 bases and the V segment lost 4 bases, leaving 9 bases of the junction unmatched. The CDR3 loop is CASSSQVGQGAYNEQFF. CDR3 coding DNA: TGTGCCAGCAGCTCCCAGGTCGGACAGGGGGCTTACAATGAGCAGTTCTTC.

This clonotype was counted a few times. The chain employs TRBV5-1 and TRBJ2-7; TRBD1 matches 8 bases. Trimming removed 4 bases from V and 2 bases from J; junction bases left unmatched: 5. CDR3 length: 14 amino acids. The germline CDR1 and CDR2 sequences are SGHRS and YFSETQ. The CDR3, as DNA: TGCGCCAGCAGCCCTGGGGACAGGACCTACGAGCAGTACTTC. Its translation: CASSPGDRTYEQYF.

This clonotype was observed a few times. V gene TRBV20-1 combines with J gene TRBJ1-4; tentatively, D is TRBD1 (5 bases). Between the trimmed V and J ends, which lost 5 bases and 1 base, there was a span of 8 bases. The V gene's germline CDR1 is DFQATT and CDR2 SNEGSKA (reference sequence). The CDR3 covers 13 residues. CDR3 DNA sequence: TGCAGTGCTGGGGGGTTAACTAATGAAAAACTGTTTTTT. The encoded protein is CSAGGLTNEKLFF.

The chain's CDR3 is CASSALRDRAGGYTF. DNA of the CDR3: TGTGCCAGCAGCGCCCTCCGAGACAGGGCGGGAGGCTACACCTTC. The chain uses TRBV9 and TRBJ1-2; 7 nucleotides match TRBD1. CDR1 is SGDLS, CDR2 YYNGEE, per germline. J gave up 8 bases and V 3 bases, and 13 bases lay outside the gene matches. This CDR3 is 15 amino acids long.